The clone carrying this TCR beta chain was seen a few times. What it binds is unknown. The sample is drawn from a study of beta chain features in type 1 diabetes. Notes on the study in general: It was not settled here whether HLA type affects TCRB rearrangement. Type 1 diabetes patients showed a moderate but significant shortening of TCRB CDR3s in all four CD4+ subsets.

Deletions cut 0 bases from V and 2 bases from J, with 6 bases between. This CDR3 comprises 13 residues. The germline V gene encodes CDR1 SGDLS and CDR2 YYNGEE. Reverse transcription of all isolated RNA meant that expressed TCRB transcripts were sequenced. Sequenced by immunoSEQ multiplex PCR; TCRdb stores in-frame clones only, minus some. Of about 340,000 clones in the sample, approximately 8% were seen once. The clonotype was recovered from a woman under 30 in good health. The V gene is TRBV9, the J gene TRBJ2-7; possibly TRBD2 for D (5 bases). Sequencing input: central memory CD4+ T cells from blood. CDR3 bases: TGTGCCAGCAGCGTAGGGGAGACCTACGAGCAGTACTTC. As protein: CASSVGETYEQYF.